The T cell receptor beta chain under discussion was sequenced for a study of T cell repertoires in cytomegalovirus infection. At the level of the study: In public TCR beta signatures, there were indications of both CMV infection and matching HLA type. General study points: The study identified carriers of CMV plus the relevant HLA from cumulative public TCR beta family frequency.

This clonotype was counted ten times or more. Its target is not known. TCRdb called the reads again in MiXCR, with one record for every CDR3 protein. This repertoire shows about 130,000 distinct CDR3 sequences, approximately 9.2% found once; its top ten account for around a tenth. Between the trimmed V and J ends, which lost 7 bases and 0 bases, there was a span of 11 bases. Germline CDR1 and CDR2: SGDLS and YYNGEE. CDR3 length: 15 amino acids. The gene calls are TRBV9 and TRBJ2-6; a possible D gene is TRBD2 (5 bases). Sequenced sample: PBMCs. The origin of this receptor is a human donor in good health (CMV status not recorded). Some clones in this sample may be carry-over from other donors' samples. CDR3 residues: CASGLRDSGANVLTF. Here the CDR3 DNA reads TGTGCCAGCGGTTTGAGGGACTCTGGGGCCAACGTCCTGACTTTC. Using reference TRBV9 and TRBJ2-6 for the parts outside the CDR3, the full variable domain is DSGVTQTPKHLITATGQRVTLRCSPRSGDLSVYWYQQSLDQGLQFLIQYYNGEERAKGNILERFSAQQFPDLHSELNLSSLELGDSALYFCASGLRDSGANVLTFGAGSRLTVL.